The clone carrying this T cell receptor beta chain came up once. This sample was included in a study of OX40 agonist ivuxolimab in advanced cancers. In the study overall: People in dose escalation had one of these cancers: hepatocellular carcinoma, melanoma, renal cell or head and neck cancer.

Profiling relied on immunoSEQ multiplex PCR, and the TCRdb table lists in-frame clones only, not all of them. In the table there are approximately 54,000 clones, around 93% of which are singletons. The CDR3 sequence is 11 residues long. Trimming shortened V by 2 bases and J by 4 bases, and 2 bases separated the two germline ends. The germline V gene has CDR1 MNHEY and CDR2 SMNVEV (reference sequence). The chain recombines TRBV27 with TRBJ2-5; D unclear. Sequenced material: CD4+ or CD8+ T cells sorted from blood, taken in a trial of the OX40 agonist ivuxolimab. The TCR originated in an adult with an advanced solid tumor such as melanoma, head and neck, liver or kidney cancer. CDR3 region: CASSLGETQYF. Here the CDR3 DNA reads TGTGCCAGCAGTTTAGGAGAGACCCAGTACTTC.